This entry features one T cell receptor beta chain sequence. The antigen remains unidentified. The data are from a study of T cell responses to AZD1222 COVID-19 vaccine. Overall study results and limits: There were repertoire samples only from the period after the peak T cell response.

Measured with immunoSEQ multiplex PCR; TCRdb has only the in-frame clones, and not every one. This table holds some 150,000 clones, 90% found once. The CDR3 spans 17 residues. The ends were cut back, 2 bases at V and 2 bases at J, with 17 bases in the middle. Germline CDR1 and CDR2: SGDLS and YYNGEE. This chain uses TRBV9 with TRBJ1-5, with D perhaps TRBD1 (6 bases). The sequencing used peripheral blood, collected on day 0 of AZD1222 vaccination. The sequence was collected from an adult in good health. CDR3 amino acids: CASSVSGGRVGNQPQHF. The CDR3 DNA is TGTGCCAGCAGCGTGTCCGGGGGCAGGGTAGGCAATCAGCCCCAGCATTTT.